What follows is one T cell receptor (beta chain) and its context. Its antigen remains unknown. Time point defined: pre-sensitization, week 0. Treatment defined: therapeutic diphenylcyclopropenone sensitization with weekly scalp DPC. Investigators collected blood before applying each patch test. Blood, whole and unfractionated, served as the source for total RNA extraction. The data originate from a study of human T cells and chemical hapten exposure. Study-wide points: TCRs above 1 in 1000 frequency stayed constant with DPC sensitization.

The CDR3 consists of 20 residues. Trimming stripped 5 bases from V and 4 bases from J, with 29 bases between. Germline CDR1 reads SEHNR; CDR2 reads FQNEAQ (reference sequence). For the library, individual cDNA molecules each received unique molecular identifiers. Each CDR3 protein is one row after TCRdb ran MiXCR on the RACE reads. The repertoire holds around 180,000 distinct CDR3 sequences, more than 25% seen once, with 2.9% in the top ten. Sequencing was performed on whole blood, taken in connection with sensitization to the hapten diphenylcyclopropenone (DPC). This TCR was recovered from a woman in her twenties or thirties with alopecia areata. Some clones in this sample may be carry-over from other donors' samples. The chain uses TRBV7-9 and TRBJ2-2, with D possibly called TRBD1 or TRBD2 (6 bases each). The CDR3 region is CASSRTVDSQHPTSTGELFF. Written as DNA, the CDR3 is TGTGCCAGCAGCAGGACCGTGGACAGCCAACACCCGACTAGCACCGGGGAGCTGTTTTTT.